These 8 T cell receptor beta chains came from one sample sequenced in a study of graft-versus-host responses after intestinal transplantation. These receptors have no known antigen. Assay used: immunoSEQ multiplex PCR; TCRdb lists only in-frame clones, some missing. The data contain 90,000 to 150,000 clones, 85% to 95% of them singletons. Material: unstimulated CD8+ T cells sorted from spleen or lymph node cells, obtained before intestinal transplant. These receptor sequences come from a human donor who received an intestinal transplant.

The chain recombines TRBV27 with TRBJ2-1; TRBD2 matches 7 bases. The CDR3 is made up of 18 amino acids. Unmatched junction bases numbered 17, after V lost 5 bases and J lost 4 bases. Germline CDR1 is MNHEY and CDR2 is SMNVEV (reference sequence). DNA of the CDR3: TGTGCCAGCAGTCTCCGTCTCGTGGGAGGGCCTCCGTACAATGAGCAGTTCTTC. Translation: CASSLRLVGGPPYNEQFF.

This clone is a singleton in its sample. The rearrangement joins TRBV18 to TRBJ2-7, with D possibly matching TRBD2 (7 bases). Germline V lookup: CDR1 KGHSH, CDR2 LQKENI. V was shortened by 3 bases and J by 0 bases, with 24 bases between the two germline ends. This CDR3 is built from 19 residues. The CDR3 DNA reads TGTGCCAGCTCACCCGATGCAGGACTAGGGGGGTATAGCTCCTACGAGCAGTACTTC. It codes for CASSPDAGLGGYSSYEQYF.

The chain has TRBV4-1 and TRBJ2-1; D is undetermined. The germline V and J ends were trimmed by 2 bases and 2 bases, with 10 bases remaining between them. The V gene's germline CDR1 is MGHRA and CDR2 YSYEKL. The CDR3 is made up of 15 amino acids. The CDR3 DNA reads TGCGCCAGCAGCCAAAAAGGCGGCACCTACAATGAGCAGTTCTTC. Translation gives CASSQKGGTYNEQFF.

The rearrangement joins TRBV4-1 to TRBJ2-1; perhaps TRBD1 as D (6 bases). V was shortened by 3 bases and J by 8 bases, with 14 bases between the two germline ends. CDR1 MGHRA and CDR2 YSYEKL come from the germline V gene. CDR3 length equals 14 residues. CDR3 nucleotide sequence: TGCGCCAGCAGCCATTCGACAGGTATGGATGAGCAGTTCTTC. It encodes CASSHSTGMDEQFF.

The V and J genes are TRBV27 and TRBJ2-7; a weak D match, TRBD2 (5 bases). In germline, CDR1 is MNHEY, CDR2 SMNVEV (reference sequence). CDR3 length: 15 residues. V lost 0 bases and J lost 7, with 16 bases in between. The CDR3 protein is CASSLSVLAIEEQYF. In nucleotides, the CDR3 is TGTGCCAGCAGTTTATCGGTCCTAGCCATTGAGGAGCAGTACTTC.

The chain joins TRBV27 to TRBJ2-1; 7 nucleotides align to TRBD2. Germline loops: CDR1 MNHEY, CDR2 SMNVEV (reference sequence). V lost 0 bases and J lost 4; bases outside the gene matches: 6. CDR3 length: 16 residues. The CDR3 loop is CASSLSLAERYNEQFF. In DNA, the CDR3 is TGTGCCAGCAGTTTATCCCTAGCGGAACGTTACAATGAGCAGTTCTTC.

The CDR3 region is CASSQDGPSALYEQYF. As DNA, the CDR3 is TGCGCCAGCAGCCAAGACGGCCCCTCGGCCCTCTACGAGCAGTACTTC. V gene TRBV4-3 combines with J gene TRBJ2-7; D is undetermined. This CDR3 comprises 16 residues. Germline CDR1 is LGHNA and CDR2 is YSLEER. V was pared by 0 bases and J by 3 bases, with 15 bases between.

The V gene is TRBV27, the J gene TRBJ2-1; the match to TRBD2 covers 11 bases. With V trimmed by 3 bases and J by 0 bases, 1 base remained unmatched. In germline, CDR1 is MNHEY, CDR2 SMNVEV (reference sequence). The CDR3 has 16 residues. The CDR3 is CASSFGTSGSYNEQFF. The CDR3 DNA is TGTGCCAGCAGTTTCGGGACTAGCGGCTCCTACAATGAGCAGTTCTTC.